This TCR beta chain appears in the sequencing data of a study of blood T cell repertoires in COVID-19. Profiling relied on immunoSEQ multiplex PCR, and the TCRdb table lists in-frame clones only, not all of them. The sample lists under 200,000 clones, 80% to 85% occurring once. The CDR3 runs to 13 residues. V was pared by 6 bases and J by 6 bases, with 14 bases between. Sample: peripheral blood. This receptor was taken from a woman aged 55-70 years with acute or convalescent COVID-19. The rearrangement joins TRBV12-3 or TRBV12-4 to TRBJ1-2; a weak D match, TRBD1 (6 bases). In DNA, the CDR3 is TGTGCCAGCAGGTTGGCAGGGGCGGATGGCTACACCTTC. Its protein product is CASRLAGADGYTF.